A single sample gave rise to the 5 T cell receptor beta chains below, sequenced in a study of T cells in Graves' hyperthyroidism and ophthalmopathy. What was amplified from RNA transcripts were TCR beta CDR3 regions. The HTBI primer set drove a first-round RT-PCR of the TCR CDR3. TCRdb reprocessed the multiplex PCR reads via MiXCR and lists one record per CDR3 protein. The profile shows around 350,000 distinct CDR3 sequences, around a quarter of them singletons. Sequenced sample: blood. These receptors were collected from a man between 50 and 59 years old with Graves' hyperthyroidism.

In this sample, this clonotype turned up many times. DNA of the CDR3: TGTGCCAGCAGCCCTAAAGGCTCCTACAATGAGCAGTTCTTC. Translation: CASSPKGSYNEQFF. The J gene is TRBJ2-1, the V gene TRBV7-9; no reliable D call. There are 14 residues in the CDR3. Germline V gene sequence: CDR1 SEHNR, CDR2 FQNEAQ (reference sequence). Trimming cost V 5 bases and J 0 bases, with 8 bases left between them.

At least ten counts were recorded for this clonotype. The chain links TRBV9 to TRBJ2-3; D perhaps matches TRBD2 (6 bases). CDR1 SGDLS and CDR2 YYNGEE come from the germline V gene. The germline V and J ends were trimmed by 0 bases and 2 bases, with 13 bases remaining between them. This CDR3 region has 16 residues. The CDR3 reads CASSVGPGATTDTQYF. Written as DNA, the CDR3 is TGTGCCAGCAGCGTAGGCCCGGGAGCTACCACAGATACGCAGTATTTT.

The chain links TRBV7-9 to TRBJ1-6, with D unclear. Germline V CDR1 and CDR2: SEHNR, FQNEAQ (reference sequence). This CDR3 region has 14 residues. V gave up 4 bases and J gave up 9 bases, with 13 bases separating them. In DNA form, the CDR3 reads TGTGCCAGCAGCTCGGACCTCTCGAGTTCACCCCTCCACTTT. This codes for CASSSDLSSSPLHF.

This clonotype was detected many times. The chain couples TRBV12-3 or TRBV12-4 to TRBJ2-7; 11 bases are a match to TRBD2. This CDR3 contains 16 residues. Trimming at V came to 1 base and at J to 3 bases, leaving 5 bases not matched to a gene. This CDR3 is CASSLGSSGRRYEQYF. The CDR3 coding sequence is TGTGCCAGCAGTTTAGGGTCTAGCGGGAGGCGCTACGAGCAGTACTTC.

This clonotype was counted at least ten times. The chain joins TRBV2 to TRBJ2-7; the match to TRBD1 covers 8 bases. The CDR3 covers 14 residues. Germline assignment: CDR1 SNHLY and CDR2 FYNNEI. J gave up 3 bases and V 8 bases, and 9 bases lay outside the gene matches. The CDR3 is CASSKGQGGYEQYF. CDR3 sequence (DNA): TGTGCCAGCTCAAAAGGACAGGGAGGCTACGAGCAGTACTTC.